This T cell receptor beta chain was found in a study of T cells in Graves' hyperthyroidism and ophthalmopathy (dated by TCRdb to between 2018 and 2020). Broadly, across the study: Peripheral blood samples were taken at the time of initial diagnosis, prior to any treatment. To identify TCR V-J signatures that set the groups apart, the researchers used a discovery cohort of more than 95 patients, made up of 40 to 45 with Graves' ophthalmopathy and about 59 with stable Graves' hyperthyroidism. Prospective prediction of ophthalmopathy was tested in an independent validation cohort of 18 to 20 hyperthyroidism patients and some 17 patients who later progressed to ophthalmopathy. The 85 to 100 discovery patients were randomly split 7:3 into training and test sets. Thyroid tissue and blood T-cell repertoires from about 6 Graves' hyperthyroidism patients were also compared in the study. Following sampling, methimazole starting at 30 mg daily was given to hyperthyroidism patients, and high-dose intravenous methylprednisolone was given to ophthalmopathy patients. The paper describes TCR Vbeta CDR3 sequencing of roughly 130 peripheral blood samples, made up of under 50 ophthalmopathy patients, around 73 hyperthyroidism patients and roughly 17 progressor patients. The full study reports these points: No statistical method was used to fix the sample size in advance, and group allocation was not hidden from the investigators. In cross-validation, a model built on a 13 V-J signature told ophthalmopathy apart from stable hyperthyroidism with 85% to 90% sensitivity and roughly 82% specificity, and in testing the same model reached 80%/75%. Most expanded thyroid clonotypes (frequency above 0.001) were also detected in blood, a finding suggesting that blood repertoires may reflect thyroid immune responses. In validation, progression to ophthalmopathy was predicted by the model with approximately 67% sensitivity and 72.22% specificity, a median of about 6.4 months before onset.

This clonotype was recorded at least ten times. The antigen this receptor binds is unknown. It has no much larger one-base neighbor in the sample; base qualities were not kept. A patient counted as having stable Graves' hyperthyroidism if no progression to ophthalmopathy occurred over 18 months of follow-up. Hyperthyroidism patients were aged 18 to 65 years and newly diagnosed, with disease duration of less than 2 months. The study excluded patients with uncontrolled infections, other autoimmune diseases, pregnancy or lactation. Diagnoses relied on clinical symptoms, serum thyroxine and TRAb, thyroid ultrasound and orbital computed tomography. PBMCs were isolated from around 10 ml of fresh peripheral blood by Ficoll-Paque density gradient centrifugation. Total RNA was extracted with Trizol reagent, and quality was checked on an Agilent 2100 Bioanalyzer. From the germline V gene, CDR1 is SGHVS and CDR2 is FQNEAQ. The germline ends are 10 bases apart after V is trimmed by 1 base and J by 3 bases. CDR3 length: 15 amino acids, cysteine to phenylalanine. Here the CDR3 DNA is all that survives: 45 bases in frame from base 1.

The TCR beta CDR3 regions were amplified from RNA transcripts. The first round of RT-PCR for the TCR CDR3 was performed with the HTBI primer set and the Qiagen OneStep RT-PCR kit. A second multiplex PCR round built the libraries, followed by size selection and purification. Libraries were sequenced paired-end with 100 bp reads on an Illumina HiSeq2000. From the authors' description of their analysis: SOAPnuke was used to process the raw data, throwing out any read that contained adapters or uncalled bases, had a mean Phred below 15, or lacked an exact constant-primer or identifier match. High-quality paired reads were merged using COPE v1.2.5, and each unique nucleotide sequence was defined as a clonotype. Clonotypes were aligned to IMGT TRBV, TRBD and TRBJ reference segments using MiTCR v1.1. Analysis was restricted to V-J combinations with a frequency above 0.0001, which covered roughly 99% of repertoires. A TCS score was defined as the ratio between F50 (clonal expansion) and ExV (chaos), using BLOSUM62-based TCRdist between CDR3 peptides within each V-J. Welch's t-statistics and random forest reduced 450 to 600 V-J features to about 12, which were used in a naive Bayes classifier (R e1071). In TCRdb, the public reads were trimmed at Q25 with fastp and aligned with MiXCR, with productive beta chains retained. When rows share a CDR3 protein, they turn into one entry using the most common DNA and genes. The V and J calls were not made by the authors but by TCRdb's processing. The sample profile shows around 690,000 distinct CDR3 sequences; around 15% of them were found once. Roughly 16% of the sample rests with the top ten.

Sequenced material: blood. The TCR comes from a man between 45 and 60 years old with Graves' hyperthyroidism. The chain joins TRBV7-8 to TRBJ2-1, with no confidently assigned D gene. The base sequence is TGTGCCAGCAGCTTAGATTACCAGAACTACAATGAGCAGTTCTTC. The translation is CASSLDYQNYNEQFF.